This TCR beta chain emerged from a study of T cells after yellow fever vaccination. The study made its TCR cDNA through 5'RACE template switching. That step introduced a universal primer site along with UMIs. TCRdb ran MiXCR on the 5' RACE reads and lists one entry per CDR3 protein. The data contain 250,000 or so distinct CDR3 sequences, 6.9% of them singletons. This clonotype was counted a few times. Its antigen is still unknown. Broader study findings: Some clonotypes, a small share, were shared between CD4 and CD8 compartments. Detected again after the booster were most primary-vaccination clones, at nearly 97% CD4 and nearly 90% CD8. Contaminating bulk clonotypes could be abundant in FACS-sorted repertoires.

Sequenced material: CD4+ T cells sorted from PBMCs, taken 15 days after the yellow fever booster vaccination. The sequence was collected from a young man who received the YFV17D yellow fever vaccine.

The CDR3 DNA is TGCGCCAGCAGCCAGGAGACGGGGAATTCACCCCTCCACTTT. Translating it yields CASSQETGNSPLHF. This chain connects TRBV4-3 to TRBJ1-6; D unresolved. Germline V gives CDR1 LGHNA, CDR2 YSLEER. Trimming shortened V by 3 bases and J by 7 bases, and 10 bases separated the two germline ends. The CDR3 is 14 amino acids.